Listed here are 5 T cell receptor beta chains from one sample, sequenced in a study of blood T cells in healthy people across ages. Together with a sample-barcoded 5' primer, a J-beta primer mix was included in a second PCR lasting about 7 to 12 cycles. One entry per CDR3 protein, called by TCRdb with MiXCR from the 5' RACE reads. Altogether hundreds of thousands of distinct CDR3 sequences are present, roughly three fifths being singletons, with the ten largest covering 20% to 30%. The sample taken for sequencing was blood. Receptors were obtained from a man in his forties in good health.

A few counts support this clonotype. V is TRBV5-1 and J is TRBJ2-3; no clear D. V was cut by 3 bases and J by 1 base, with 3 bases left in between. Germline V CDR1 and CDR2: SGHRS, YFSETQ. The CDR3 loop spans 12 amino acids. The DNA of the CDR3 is TGCGCCAGCAGCTGGCGCACAGATACGCAGTATTTT. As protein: CASSWRTDTQYF.

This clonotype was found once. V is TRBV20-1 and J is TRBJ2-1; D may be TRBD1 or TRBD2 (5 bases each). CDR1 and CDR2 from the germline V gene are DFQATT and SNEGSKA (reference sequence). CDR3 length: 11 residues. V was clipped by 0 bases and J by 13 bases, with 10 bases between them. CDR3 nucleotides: TGCAGTGCTAGAGAGGGGGATCATCAGTTCTTC. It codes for CSAREGDHQFF.

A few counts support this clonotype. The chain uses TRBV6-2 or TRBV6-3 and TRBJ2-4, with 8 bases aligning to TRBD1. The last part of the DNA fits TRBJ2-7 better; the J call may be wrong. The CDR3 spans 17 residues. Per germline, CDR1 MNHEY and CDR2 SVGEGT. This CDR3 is CASSSLKEGQGLYEQYF. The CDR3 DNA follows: TGTGCCAGCAGTTCCCTAAAGGAAGGACAGGGTTTGTACGAGCAGTACTTC.

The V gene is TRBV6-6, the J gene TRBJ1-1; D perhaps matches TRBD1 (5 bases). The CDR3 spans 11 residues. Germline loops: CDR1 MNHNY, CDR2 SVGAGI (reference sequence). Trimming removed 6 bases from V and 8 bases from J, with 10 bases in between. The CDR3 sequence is CASRTELEAFF. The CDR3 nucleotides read TGTGCCAGCAGGACAGAGTTGGAAGCTTTCTTT.

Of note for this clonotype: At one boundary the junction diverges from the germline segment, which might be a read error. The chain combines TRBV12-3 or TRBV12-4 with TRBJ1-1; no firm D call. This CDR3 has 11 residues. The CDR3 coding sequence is TGTGCCAGCAGCCCTAACACTGGAGCTTTCTTT. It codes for CASSPNTGAFF.